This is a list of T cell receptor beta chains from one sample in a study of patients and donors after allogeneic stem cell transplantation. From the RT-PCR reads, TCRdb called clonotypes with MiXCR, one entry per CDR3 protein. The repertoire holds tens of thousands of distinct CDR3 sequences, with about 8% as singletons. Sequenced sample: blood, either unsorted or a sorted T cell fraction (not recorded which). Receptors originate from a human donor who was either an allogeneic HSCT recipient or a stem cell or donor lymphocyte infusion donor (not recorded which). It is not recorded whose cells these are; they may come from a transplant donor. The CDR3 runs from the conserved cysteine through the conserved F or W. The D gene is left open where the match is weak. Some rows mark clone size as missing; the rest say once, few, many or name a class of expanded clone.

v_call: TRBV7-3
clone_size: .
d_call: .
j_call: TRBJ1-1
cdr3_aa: CASSLKARGDNTEAFF
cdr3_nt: TGTGCCAGCAGCTTAAAAGCCAGGGGCGACAACACTGAAGCTTTCTTT

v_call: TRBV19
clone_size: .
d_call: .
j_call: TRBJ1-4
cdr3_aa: CASSPDAGRGRESTNEKLFF
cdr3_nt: TGTGCCAGTAGTCCGGATGCAGGACGGGGGAGGGAATCAACTAATGAAAAACTGTTTTTT

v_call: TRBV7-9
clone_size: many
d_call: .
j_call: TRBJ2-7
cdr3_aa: CASSDTGSSYEQYF
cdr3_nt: TGTGCCAGCAGCGATACAGGAAGCTCCTACGAGCAGTACTTC

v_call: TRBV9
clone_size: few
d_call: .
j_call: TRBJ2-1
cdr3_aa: CASSPRGSAPYNEQFF
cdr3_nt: TGTGCCAGCAGCCCTAGAGGTAGCGCACCCTACAATGAGCAGTTCTTC

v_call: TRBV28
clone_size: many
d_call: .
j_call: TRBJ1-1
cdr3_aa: CASSLRVTGKTEAFF
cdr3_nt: TGTGCCAGCAGTCTCCGGGTCACCGGGAAAACTGAAGCTTTCTTT

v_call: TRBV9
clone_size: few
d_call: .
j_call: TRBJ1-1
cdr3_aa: CASSVVGGLGNTEAFF
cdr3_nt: TGTGCCAGCAGCGTAGTTGGGGGGCTAGGGAACACTGAAGCTTTCTTT

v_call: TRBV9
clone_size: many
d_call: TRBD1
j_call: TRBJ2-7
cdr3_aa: CASSVGQGRYEQYF
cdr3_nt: TGTGCCAGCAGCGTGGGACAGGGGCGCTACGAGCAGTACTTC

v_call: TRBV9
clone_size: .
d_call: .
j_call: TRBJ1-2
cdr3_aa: CASSVGRPTNYGYTF
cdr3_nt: TGTGCCAGCAGCGTAGGAAGGCCAACTAACTATGGCTACACCTTC

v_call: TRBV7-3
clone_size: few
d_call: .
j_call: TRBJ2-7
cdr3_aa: CASSLQGPYYEQYF
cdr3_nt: TGTGCCAGCAGCTTACAGGGACCCTACTACGAGCAGTACTTC

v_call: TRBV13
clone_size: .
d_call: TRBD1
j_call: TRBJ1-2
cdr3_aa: CASSPAGGYGYTF
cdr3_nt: TGTGCCAGCAGCCCGGCAGGGGGCTATGGCTACACCTTC

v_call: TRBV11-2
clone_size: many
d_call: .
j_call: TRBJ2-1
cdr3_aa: CASSLDLGQHNEQFF
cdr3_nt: TGTGCCAGCAGCTTAGATTTAGGGCAGCACAATGAGCAGTTCTTC

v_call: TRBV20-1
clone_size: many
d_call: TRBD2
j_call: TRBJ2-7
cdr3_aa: CSARTAGGGSKQYF
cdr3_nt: TGCAGTGCTAGAACAGCGGGAGGGGGTTCGAAGCAGTACTTC

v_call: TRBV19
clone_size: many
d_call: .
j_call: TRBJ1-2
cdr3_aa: CASSIVREIAGYTF
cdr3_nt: TGTGCCAGTAGTATAGTACGGGAGATAGCTGGCTACACCTTC

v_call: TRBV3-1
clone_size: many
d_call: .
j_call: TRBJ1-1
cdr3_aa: CASSQDYVSPGQAFF
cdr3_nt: TGTGCCAGCAGCCAAGATTATGTTAGTCCCGGGCAAGCTTTCTTT

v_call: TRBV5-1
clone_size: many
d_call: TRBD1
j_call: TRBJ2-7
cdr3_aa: CASSFDRGNYEQYF
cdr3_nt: TGCGCCAGCAGCTTCGACAGGGGGAACTACGAGCAGTACTTC

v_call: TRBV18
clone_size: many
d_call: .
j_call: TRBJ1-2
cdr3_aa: CASSPPGHSYGYTF
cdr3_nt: TGTGCCAGCTCACCACCGGGGCACAGCTATGGCTACACCTTC